The 8 T cell receptor beta chains in this list originate from one sample, sequenced in a study of T cell repertoires in ileal Crohn's disease (dated by TCRdb to 2018 to 2020). The time point label here, explained by the study, means: proximal margin of the surgical specimen (macroscopically non-inflamed). Library construction relied on the immunoSEQ multiplex PCR assay. TCRdb stores this immuneACCESS table with in-frame sequences only. Part of the clones is absent; in the studies checked, under half of the shortfall reflects unresolved V genes, and no reason is known for the rest. This sample gives roughly 3,200 clones in total; 69% of them show up just once. The top ten clonotypes cover approximately 25% of the sample. The sequencing sample was made of ileal tissue. These TCRs come from an adult with Crohn's disease.

This CDR3 is CASSPLDRDSYGYTF. CDR3 coding DNA: TGTGCCAGCAGCCCACTCGACAGGGATAGCTATGGCTACACCTTC. This chain connects TRBV5-5 to TRBJ1-2; 7 bases line up with TRBD1. Germline V gives CDR1 SGHKS, CDR2 YYEKEE (reference sequence). V shed 4 bases and J 4 bases; nucleotides not matched to a gene: 10. The CDR3 runs to 15 residues. Full variable domain (missing parts from reference TRBV5-5 and TRBJ1-2): DAGVTQSPTHLIKTRGQQVTLRCSPISGHKSVSWYQQVLGQGPQFIFQYYEKEERGRGNFPDRFSARQFPNYSSELNVNALLLGDSALYLCASSPLDRDSYGYTFGSGTRLTVV.

This clone has only a few counts. This chain joins TRBV2 and TRBJ2-7, with 8 positions matching TRBD1. The CDR3 loop spans 13 amino acids. The J segment lost 7 bases and the V segment lost 6 bases, leaving 8 bases of the junction unmatched. Germline CDR1 is SNHLY and CDR2 is FYNNEI. The CDR3 DNA reads TGTGCCAGCAGGGACAGGGTTCTAAAGGAGCAGTACGTC. As protein: CASRDRVLKEQYV.

In its sample, this clone was seen a few times. The chain has TRBV5-1 and TRBJ2-5; 11 bases align to TRBD2. Trimming removed 4 bases from V and 5 bases from J; junction bases left unmatched: 16. Germline assignment: CDR1 SGHRS and CDR2 YFSETQ. The CDR3 spans 18 residues. CDR3 sequence: CASSPRQVLAGVGETQYF. The DNA for the CDR3 is TGCGCCAGCAGCCCGCGACAGGTACTAGCGGGAGTTGGGGAGACCCAGTACTTC.

Concerning this clone itself: A read error is likely here: a far larger clone is one base away. The J gene is TRBJ1-2, the V gene TRBV30, with 8 bases that match TRBD1. The V gene end was trimmed by 4 bases and the J gene end by 6 bases; junction bases not matched to a gene: 4. The CDR3 runs 12 residues. Germline CDR1 reads GTSNPN; CDR2 reads SVGIG (reference sequence). The CDR3 here is CAWIETGDGYTF. The CDR3 region has the DNA TGTGCCTGGATCGAGACAGGGGATGGCTACACCTTC.

This clone is classed as large. The J gene is TRBJ1-2, the V gene TRBV19; D is perhaps TRBD1 (6 bases). The CDR3 runs to 16 residues. The germline gives CDR1 LNHDA, CDR2 SQIVND (reference sequence). With 6 bases removed from V and 0 bases from J, the gap between germline ends came to 17 bases. The CDR3 region has the DNA TGTGCCAGTAGATTCGTGGCAGGGGCGGCTAACTATGGCTACACCTTC. Translating gives CASRFVAGAANYGYTF. The full variable domain, completed using reference TRBV19 and TRBJ1-2, is DGGITQSPKYLFRKEGQNVTLSCEQNLNHDAMYWYRQDPGQGLRLIYYSQIVNDFQKGDIAEGYSVSREKKESFPLTVTSAQKNPTAFYLCASRFVAGAANYGYTFGSGTRLTVV.

The CDR3 loop reads CASSLLRWDARAHYEQYV. In nucleotides, the CDR3 is TGTGCCAGCTCACTTTTACGATGGGACGCCCGGGCCCACTACGAGCAGTACGTC. The chain combines TRBV18 with TRBJ2-7, with D perhaps given as TRBD1 or TRBD2 (5 bases each). Germline CDR1 is KGHSH and CDR2 is LQKENI. The V and J ends lost 4 bases and 3 bases respectively, with 25 bases between them. There are 18 residues in the CDR3.

The CDR3 reads CASLGVGGHYGYTF. CDR3 sequence (DNA): TGTGCCTCTCTCGGGGTGGGAGGGCACTATGGCTACACCTTC. This chain joins TRBV30 and TRBJ1-2, with unresolved D. Trimming took 7 bases from V and 3 from J, leaving 18 bases between them. This CDR3 is built from 14 residues. The germline gives CDR1 GTSNPN, CDR2 SVGIG (reference sequence).

This chain uses TRBV28 with TRBJ1-2; no clear D gene. The germline V gene encodes CDR1 MDHEN and CDR2 SYDVKM. This CDR3 is built from 13 residues. V was cut by 4 bases and J by 4 bases, with 10 bases left in between. CDR3 DNA sequence: TGTGCCAGCAGTTCGCAACAGATCTATGGCTACACCTTC. Translation gives CASSSQQIYGYTF.